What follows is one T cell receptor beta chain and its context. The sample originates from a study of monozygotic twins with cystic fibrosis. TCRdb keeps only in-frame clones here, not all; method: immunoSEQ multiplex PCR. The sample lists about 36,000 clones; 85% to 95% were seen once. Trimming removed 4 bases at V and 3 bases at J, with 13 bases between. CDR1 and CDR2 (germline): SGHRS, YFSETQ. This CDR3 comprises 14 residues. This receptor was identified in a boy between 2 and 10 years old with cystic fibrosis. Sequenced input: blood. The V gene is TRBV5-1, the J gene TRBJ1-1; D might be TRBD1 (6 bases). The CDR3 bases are TGCGCCAGCAGCGGAAACAGGGCGGACACTGAAGCTTTCTTT. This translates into CASSGNRADTEAFF.